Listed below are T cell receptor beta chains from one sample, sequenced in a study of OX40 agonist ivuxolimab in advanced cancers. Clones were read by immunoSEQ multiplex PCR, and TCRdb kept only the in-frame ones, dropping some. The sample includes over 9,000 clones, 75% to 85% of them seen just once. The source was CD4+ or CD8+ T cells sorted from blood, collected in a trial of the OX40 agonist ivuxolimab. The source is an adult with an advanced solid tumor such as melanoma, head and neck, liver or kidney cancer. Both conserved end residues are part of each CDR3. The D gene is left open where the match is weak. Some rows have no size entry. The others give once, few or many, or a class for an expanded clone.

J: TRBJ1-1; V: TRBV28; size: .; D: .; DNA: TGTGCCAGCAGTTCAGACCGGAACCTGATGGCTTTCTTT; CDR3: CASSSDRNLMAFF
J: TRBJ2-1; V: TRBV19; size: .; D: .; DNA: TGTGCCACCGAGGGGGACTCCTACAATGAGCAGTTCTTC; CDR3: CATEGDSYNEQFF
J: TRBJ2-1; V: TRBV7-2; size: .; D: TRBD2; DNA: TGTGCCACCAGGCGATACTCTAGCGGAAAGTTATACAATGAGCAGTTCTTC; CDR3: CATRRYSSGKLYNEQFF
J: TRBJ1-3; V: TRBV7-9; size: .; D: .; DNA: TGTGCCAGCAGCTTATCGGGGAGCTCTGGAAACACCATATATTTT; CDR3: CASSLSGSSGNTIYF
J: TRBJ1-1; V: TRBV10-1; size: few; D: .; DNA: TGCGCCAGCAGTGAGGGGGGGCCCGGCGCCAAAGCTTTCTTT; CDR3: CASSEGGPGAKAFF
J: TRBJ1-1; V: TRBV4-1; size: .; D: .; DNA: TGCGCCAGCAGCCCCACCCAGTACACTGAAGCTTTCTTT; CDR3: CASSPTQYTEAFF
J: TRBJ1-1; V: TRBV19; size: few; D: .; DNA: TGTGCCAGTAGTAAGGACAGGAACACTGAAGCTTTCTTT; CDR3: CASSKDRNTEAFF
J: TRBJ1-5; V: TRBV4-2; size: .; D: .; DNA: TGTGCCAGCAGCGCCAAGAGGGCAGGGGATCAGCCCCAGCATTTT; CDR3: CASSAKRAGDQPQHF
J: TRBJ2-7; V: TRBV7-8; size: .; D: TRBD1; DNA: TGTGCCAGCAGGGACGGGACAGGCTACGAGCAGTACTTC; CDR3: CASRDGTGYEQYF
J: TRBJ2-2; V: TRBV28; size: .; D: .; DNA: TGTGCCAGCACTATAGGGCTAAACACCGGGGAGCTGTTTTTT; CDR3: CASTIGLNTGELFF
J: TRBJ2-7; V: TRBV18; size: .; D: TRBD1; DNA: TGTGCCAGCTCACCACCGACAGGGCCCTTCTACGAGCAGTACTTC; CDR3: CASSPPTGPFYEQYF
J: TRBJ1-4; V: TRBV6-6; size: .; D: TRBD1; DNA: TGTGCCAGCAGTCGTTCACCCGGGACAGGCTATGAAAAACTGTTTTTT; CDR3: CASSRSPGTGYEKLFF
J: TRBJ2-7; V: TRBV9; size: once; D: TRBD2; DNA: TGTGCCAGCAGCACCCGGGGGGGTTCTCCTTACGAGCAGTACTTC; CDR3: CASSTRGGSPYEQYF
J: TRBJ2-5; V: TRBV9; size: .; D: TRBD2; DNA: TGTGCCAGCAGCGTAGCCGGGACTAGCGGAGAGACCCAGTACTTC; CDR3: CASSVAGTSGETQYF
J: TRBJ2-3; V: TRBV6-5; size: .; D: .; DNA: TGTGCCAGCAGTTACGGCACAGATACGCAGTATTTT; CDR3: CASSYGTDTQYF
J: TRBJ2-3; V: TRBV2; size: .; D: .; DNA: TGTGCCAGTCTGATCGACAGCCCGCAGCTTGATACGCAGTATTTT; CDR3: CASLIDSPQLDTQYF
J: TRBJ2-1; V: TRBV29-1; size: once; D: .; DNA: TGCAGCGTTGTTGGAGAAAACAATGAGCAGTTCTTC; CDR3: CSVVGENNEQFF
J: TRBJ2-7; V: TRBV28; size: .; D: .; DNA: TGTGCCAGCAGTTTACCCTCCTACGAGCAGTACTTC; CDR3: CASSLPSYEQYF
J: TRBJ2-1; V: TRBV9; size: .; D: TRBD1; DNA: TGTGCCAGCAGCCAAACAGGGGCCGTTCAACATGAGCAGTTCTTC; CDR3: CASSQTGAVQHEQFF
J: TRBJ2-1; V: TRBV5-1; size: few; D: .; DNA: TGCGCCAGCAGCTTGGAACAACAGGGAATCGGGCAGTTCTTC; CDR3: CASSLEQQGIGQFF
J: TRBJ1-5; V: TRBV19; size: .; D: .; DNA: TGTGCCAGCCATCATCAGCCCCAGCATTTT; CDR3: CASHHQPQHF
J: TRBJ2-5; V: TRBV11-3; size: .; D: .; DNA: TGTGCCAGCAGCTCCGATTCTTGGGAGACCCAGTACTTC; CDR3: CASSSDSWETQYF
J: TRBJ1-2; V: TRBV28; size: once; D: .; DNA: TGTGCCAGCAGTCCGGGCGGACAACTTCGGGTCAACTATGGCTACACCTTC; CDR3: CASSPGGQLRVNYGYTF